This T cell receptor (beta chain) was retrieved from a study of T cell responses to AZD1222 COVID-19 vaccine. Study results and limitations: Most donors were white British, females outnumbered males, and clonal diversity was possibly underestimated. Seropositive status at baseline applied to only 6 or 7 AZD1222 recipients. Only after the peak T cell response were repertoires sampled. The span of vaccine-associated CD4 TCRs extended across spike, with dominance at 160-218 and 743-854.

Profiled with immunoSEQ multiplex PCR; TCRdb holds only in-frame clones, not every one. The top ten clones hold 4.8% of a sample with around 66,000 clones, more than 75% of them seen once. This CDR3 region has 14 residues. Looked up from germline, CDR1 is KGHSH and CDR2 is LQKENI. The ends were cut back, 4 bases at V and 1 base at J, with 7 bases in the middle. Comments on this clone: Antigen unknown.

The receptor's source is an adult who received the MenACWY meningococcal vaccine as a control. This specimen was peripheral blood, taken 28 days after the second dose of the MenACWY control vaccine. The J gene is TRBJ2-2, the V gene TRBV18; weak D call: TRBD1 (6 bases). DNA for the CDR3: TGTGCCAGCTCACAGGGACAGAACACCGGGGAGCTGTTTTTT. It encodes CASSQGQNTGELFF.